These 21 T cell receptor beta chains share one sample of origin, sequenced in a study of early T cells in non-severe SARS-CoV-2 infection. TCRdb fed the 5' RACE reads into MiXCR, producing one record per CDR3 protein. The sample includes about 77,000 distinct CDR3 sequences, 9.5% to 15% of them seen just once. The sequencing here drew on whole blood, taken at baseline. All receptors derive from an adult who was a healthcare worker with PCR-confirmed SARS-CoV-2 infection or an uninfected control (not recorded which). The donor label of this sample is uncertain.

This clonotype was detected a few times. The CDR3 protein is CASSVDPFSYEQYF. The DNA of the CDR3 is TGTGCCAGCAGCGTAGATCCTTTCTCCTACGAGCAGTACTTC. The V and J genes are TRBV9 and TRBJ2-7, with D hard to call. CDR1 SGDLS and CDR2 YYNGEE come from the germline V gene. This CDR3 comprises 14 residues. V was trimmed by 0 bases and J by 0 bases, leaving 7 bases between them. Together with reference TRBV9 and TRBJ2-7, the CDR3 gives the full variable domain: DSGVTQTPKHLITATGQRVTLRCSPRSGDLSVYWYQQSLDQGLQFLIQYYNGEERAKGNILERFSAQQFPDLHSELNLSSLELGDSALYFCASSVDPFSYEQYFGPGTRLTVT.

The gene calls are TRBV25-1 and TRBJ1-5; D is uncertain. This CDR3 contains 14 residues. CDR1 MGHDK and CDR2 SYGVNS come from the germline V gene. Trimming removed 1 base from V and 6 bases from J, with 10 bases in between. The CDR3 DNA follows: TGTGCCAGCAGTGAATCAGAATGGGTTCAGCCCCAGCATTTT. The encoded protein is CASSESEWVQPQHF.

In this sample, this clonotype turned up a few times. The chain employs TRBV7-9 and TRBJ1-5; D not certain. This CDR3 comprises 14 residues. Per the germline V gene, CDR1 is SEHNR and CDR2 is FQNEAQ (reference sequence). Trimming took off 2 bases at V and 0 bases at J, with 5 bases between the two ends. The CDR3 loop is CASSLSSSNQPQHF. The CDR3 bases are TGTGCCAGCAGCTTATCATCTAGCAATCAGCCCCAGCATTTT.

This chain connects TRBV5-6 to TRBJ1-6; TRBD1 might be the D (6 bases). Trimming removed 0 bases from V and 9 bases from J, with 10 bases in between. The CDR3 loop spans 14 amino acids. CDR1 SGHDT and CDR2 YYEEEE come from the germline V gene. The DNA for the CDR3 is TGTGCCAGCAGCTTGGAGGGGGTAGGTTCACCCCTCCACTTT. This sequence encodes CASSLEGVGSPLHF.

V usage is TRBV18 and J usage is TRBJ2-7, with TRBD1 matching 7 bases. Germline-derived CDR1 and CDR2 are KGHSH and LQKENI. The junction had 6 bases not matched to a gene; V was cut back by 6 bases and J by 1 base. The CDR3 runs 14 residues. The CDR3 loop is CASSPGTVSYEQYF. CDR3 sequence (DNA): TGTGCCAGCTCGCCCGGGACAGTGTCCTACGAGCAGTACTTC. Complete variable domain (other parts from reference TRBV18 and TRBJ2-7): NAGVMQNPRHLVRRRGQEARLRCSPMKGHSHVYWYRQLPEEGLKFMVYLQKENIIDESGMPKERFSAEFPKEGPSILRIQQVVRGDSAAYFCASSPGTVSYEQYFGPGTRLTVT.

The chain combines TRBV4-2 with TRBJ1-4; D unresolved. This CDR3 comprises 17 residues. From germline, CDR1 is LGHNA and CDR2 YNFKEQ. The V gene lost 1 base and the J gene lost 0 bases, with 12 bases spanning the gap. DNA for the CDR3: TGTGCCAGCAGCCAAGCGGCGGGAGCCGCAACTAATGAAAAACTGTTTTTT. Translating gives CASSQAAGAATNEKLFF.

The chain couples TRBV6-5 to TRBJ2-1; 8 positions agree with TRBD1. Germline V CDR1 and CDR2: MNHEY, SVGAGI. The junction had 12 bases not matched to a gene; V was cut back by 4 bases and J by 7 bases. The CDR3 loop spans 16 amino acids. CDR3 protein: CASSWLAGGYRNEQFF. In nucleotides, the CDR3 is TGTGCCAGCAGTTGGTTGGCAGGGGGCTACCGGAATGAGCAGTTCTTC.

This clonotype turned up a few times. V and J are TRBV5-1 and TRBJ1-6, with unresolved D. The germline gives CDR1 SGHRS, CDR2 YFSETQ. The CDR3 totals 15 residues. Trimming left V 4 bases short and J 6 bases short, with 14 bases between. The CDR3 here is CASSPQTGINSPLHF. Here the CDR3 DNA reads TGCGCCAGCAGCCCCCAGACGGGAATTAATTCACCCCTCCACTTT.

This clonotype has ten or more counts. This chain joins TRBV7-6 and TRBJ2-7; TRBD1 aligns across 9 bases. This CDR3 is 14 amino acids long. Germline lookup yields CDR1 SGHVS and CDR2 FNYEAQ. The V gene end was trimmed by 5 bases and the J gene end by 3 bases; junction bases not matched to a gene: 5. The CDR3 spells CASSERGQGYEQYF. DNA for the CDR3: TGTGCCAGCAGCGAGAGGGGACAGGGCTACGAGCAGTACTTC.

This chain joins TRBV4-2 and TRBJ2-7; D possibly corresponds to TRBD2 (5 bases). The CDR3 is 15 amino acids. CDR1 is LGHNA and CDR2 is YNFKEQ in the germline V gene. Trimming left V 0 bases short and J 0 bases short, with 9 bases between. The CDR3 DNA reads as TGTGCCAGCAGCCAAGAAGGCAGCGGCTCCTACGAGCAGTACTTC. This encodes CASSQEGSGSYEQYF.

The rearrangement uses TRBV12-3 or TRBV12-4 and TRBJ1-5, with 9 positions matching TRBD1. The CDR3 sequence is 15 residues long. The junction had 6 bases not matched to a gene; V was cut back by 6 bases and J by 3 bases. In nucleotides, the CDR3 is TGTGCCAGCAGAGGGACAGGGATGCCCAATCAGCCCCAGCATTTT. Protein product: CASRGTGMPNQPQHF.

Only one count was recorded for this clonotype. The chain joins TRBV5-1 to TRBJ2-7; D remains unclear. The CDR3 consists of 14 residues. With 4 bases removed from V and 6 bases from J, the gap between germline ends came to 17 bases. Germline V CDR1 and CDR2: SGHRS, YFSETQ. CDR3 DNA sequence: TGCGCCAGCAGCCCGGAGTTGGTATCCCGCGAGCAGTACTTC. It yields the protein CASSPELVSREQYF.

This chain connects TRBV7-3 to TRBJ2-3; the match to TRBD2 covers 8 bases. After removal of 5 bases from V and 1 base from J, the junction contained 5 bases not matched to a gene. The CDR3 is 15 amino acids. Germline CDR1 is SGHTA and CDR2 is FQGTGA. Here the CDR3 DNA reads TGTGCCAGCAGCACGGGACTAGGGGGCACAGATACGCAGTATTTT. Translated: CASSTGLGGTDTQYF.

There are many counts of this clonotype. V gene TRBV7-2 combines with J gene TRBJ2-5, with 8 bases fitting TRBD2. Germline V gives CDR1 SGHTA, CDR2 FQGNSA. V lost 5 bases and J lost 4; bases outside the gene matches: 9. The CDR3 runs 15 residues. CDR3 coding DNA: TGTGCCAGCAGCCCACGCCCGGGGGGGCGAGAGACCCAGTACTTC. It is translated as CASSPRPGGRETQYF.

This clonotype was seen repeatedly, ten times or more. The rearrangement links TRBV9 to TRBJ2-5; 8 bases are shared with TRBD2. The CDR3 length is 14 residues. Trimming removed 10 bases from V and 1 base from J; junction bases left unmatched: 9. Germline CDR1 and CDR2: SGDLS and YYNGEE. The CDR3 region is CASSPRGGQETQYF. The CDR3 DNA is TGTGCCTCAAGTCCCCGGGGGGGCCAAGAGACCCAGTACTTC. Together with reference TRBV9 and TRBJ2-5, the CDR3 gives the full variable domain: DSGVTQTPKHLITATGQRVTLRCSPRSGDLSVYWYQQSLDQGLQFLIQYYNGEERAKGNILERFSAQQFPDLHSELNLSSLELGDSALYFCASSPRGGQETQYFGPGTRLLVL.

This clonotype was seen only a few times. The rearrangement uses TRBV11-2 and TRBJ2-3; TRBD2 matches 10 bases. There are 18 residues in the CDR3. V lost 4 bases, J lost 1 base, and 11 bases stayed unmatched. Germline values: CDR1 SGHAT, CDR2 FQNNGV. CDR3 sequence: CASSWSGGAMRRTDTQYF. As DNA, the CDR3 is TGTGCCAGCAGCTGGAGCGGGGGGGCGATGAGGCGCACAGATACGCAGTATTTT.

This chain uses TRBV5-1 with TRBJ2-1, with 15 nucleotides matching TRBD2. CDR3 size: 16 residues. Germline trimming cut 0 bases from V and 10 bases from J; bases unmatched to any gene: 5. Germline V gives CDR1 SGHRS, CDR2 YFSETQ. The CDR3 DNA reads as TGCGCCAGCAGCTTGGTGGAGGGACTAGCGGGAGGCGAGCAGTTCTTC. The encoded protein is CASSLVEGLAGGEQFF.

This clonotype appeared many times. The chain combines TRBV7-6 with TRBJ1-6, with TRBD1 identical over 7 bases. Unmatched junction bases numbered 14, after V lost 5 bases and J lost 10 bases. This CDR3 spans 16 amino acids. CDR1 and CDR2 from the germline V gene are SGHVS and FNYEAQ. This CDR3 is CASSRRIRGLRSPLHF. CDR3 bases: TGTGCCAGCAGCCGCCGGATAAGGGGGCTGAGATCACCCCTCCACTTT.

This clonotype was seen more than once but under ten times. The CDR3 DNA reads as TGTGCCAGCAGCCGACTTACGGCCAGCGGGAGTTTGGATGAGCAGTTCTTC. It translates to CASSRLTASGSLDEQFF. J is TRBJ2-1 and V is TRBV11-2; TRBD2 matches at 8 bases. V was clipped by 5 bases and J by 8 bases; unmatched bases: 17. The germline V gene has CDR1 SGHAT and CDR2 FQNNGV. The length of the CDR3 is 17 residues.

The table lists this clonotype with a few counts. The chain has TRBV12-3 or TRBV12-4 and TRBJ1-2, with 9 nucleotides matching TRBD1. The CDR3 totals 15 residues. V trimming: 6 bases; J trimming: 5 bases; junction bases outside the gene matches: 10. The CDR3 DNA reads TGTGCCAGCAGCCCCGGGACAGGGCTCGTTTATGGCTACACCTTC. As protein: CASSPGTGLVYGYTF.

DNA for the CDR3: TGCAGTGCTAGAGCAAGCGGGGGCCTCGGGGAGCTGTTTTTT. This codes for CSARASGGLGELFF. The J gene is TRBJ2-2, the V gene TRBV20-1, with TRBD2 identical over 8 bases. There are 14 residues in the CDR3. Trimming took 1 base from V and 7 from J; bases not matched to a gene: 5. Germline values: CDR1 DFQATT, CDR2 SNEGSKA (reference sequence).